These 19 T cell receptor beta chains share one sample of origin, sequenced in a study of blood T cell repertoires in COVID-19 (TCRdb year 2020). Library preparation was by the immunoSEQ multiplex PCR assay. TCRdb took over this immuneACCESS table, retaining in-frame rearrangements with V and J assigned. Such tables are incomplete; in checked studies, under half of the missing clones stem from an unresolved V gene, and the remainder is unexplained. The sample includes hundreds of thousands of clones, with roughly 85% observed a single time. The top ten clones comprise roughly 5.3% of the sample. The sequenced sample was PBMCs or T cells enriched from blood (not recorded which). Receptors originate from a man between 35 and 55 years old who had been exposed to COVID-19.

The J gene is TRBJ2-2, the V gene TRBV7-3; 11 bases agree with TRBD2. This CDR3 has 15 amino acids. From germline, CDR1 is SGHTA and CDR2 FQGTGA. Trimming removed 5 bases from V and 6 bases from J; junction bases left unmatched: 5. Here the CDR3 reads CASSRLAGKAGELFF. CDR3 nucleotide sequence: TGTGCCAGCAGCCGACTAGCGGGAAAGGCCGGGGAGCTGTTTTTT.

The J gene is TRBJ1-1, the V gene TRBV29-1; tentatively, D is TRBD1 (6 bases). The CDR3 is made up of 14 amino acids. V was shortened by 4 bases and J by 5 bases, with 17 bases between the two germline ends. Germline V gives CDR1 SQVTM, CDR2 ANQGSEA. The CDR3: CSVGYRVRSTEAFF. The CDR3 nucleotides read TGCAGCGTTGGGTACAGGGTGAGGAGTACTGAAGCTTTCTTT. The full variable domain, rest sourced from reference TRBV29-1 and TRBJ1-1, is SAVISQKPSRDICQRGTSLTIQCQVDSQVTMMFWYRQQPGQSLTLIATANQGSEATYESGFVIDKFPISRPNLTFSTLTVSNMSPEDSSIYLCSVGYRVRSTEAFFGQGTRLTVV.

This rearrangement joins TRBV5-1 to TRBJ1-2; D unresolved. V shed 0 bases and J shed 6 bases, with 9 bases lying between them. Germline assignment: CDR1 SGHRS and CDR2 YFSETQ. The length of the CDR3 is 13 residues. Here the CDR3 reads CASSLAWGDGYTF. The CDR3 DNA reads TGCGCCAGCAGCTTGGCGTGGGGAGATGGCTACACCTTC. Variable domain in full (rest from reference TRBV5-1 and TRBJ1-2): KAGVTQTPRYLIKTRGQQVTLSCSPISGHRSVSWYQQTPGQGLQFLFEYFSETQRNKGNFPGRFSGRQFSNSRSEMNVSTLELGDSALYLCASSLAWGDGYTFGSGTRLTVV.

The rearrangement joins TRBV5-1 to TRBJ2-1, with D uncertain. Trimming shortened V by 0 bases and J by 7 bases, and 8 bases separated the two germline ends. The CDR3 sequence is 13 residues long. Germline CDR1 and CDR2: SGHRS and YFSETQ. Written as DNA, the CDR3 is TGCGCCAGCAGCTTGGTTGAGAGAAATGAGCAGTTCTTC. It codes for CASSLVERNEQFF.

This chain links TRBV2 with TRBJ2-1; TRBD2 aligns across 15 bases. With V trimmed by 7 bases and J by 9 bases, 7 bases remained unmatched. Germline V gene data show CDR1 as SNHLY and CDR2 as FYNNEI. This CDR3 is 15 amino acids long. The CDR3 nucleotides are TGTGCCAGCAAGGGACTAGCGGGAGGTGGCCTTGAGCAGTTCTTC. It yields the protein CASKGLAGGGLEQFF. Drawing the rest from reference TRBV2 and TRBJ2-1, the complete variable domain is EPEVTQTPSHQVTQMGQEVILRCVPISNHLYFYWYRQILGQKVEFLVSFYNNEISEKSEIFDDQFSVERPDGSNFTLKIRSTKLEDSAMYFCASKGLAGGGLEQFFGPGTRLTVL.

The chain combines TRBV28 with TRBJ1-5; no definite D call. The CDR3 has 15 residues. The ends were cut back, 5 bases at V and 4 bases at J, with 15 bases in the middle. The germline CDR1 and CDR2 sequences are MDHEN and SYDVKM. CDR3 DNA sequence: TGTGCCAGCAGTCCCCCGGCTACGGGGAATCAGCCCCAGCATTTT. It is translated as CASSPPATGNQPQHF.

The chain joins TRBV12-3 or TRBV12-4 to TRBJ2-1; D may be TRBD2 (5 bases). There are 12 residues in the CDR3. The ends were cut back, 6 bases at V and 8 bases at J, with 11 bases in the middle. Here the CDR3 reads CASSRSVHEQFF. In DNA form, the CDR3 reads TGTGCCAGCAGCCGTAGCGTACATGAGCAGTTCTTC.

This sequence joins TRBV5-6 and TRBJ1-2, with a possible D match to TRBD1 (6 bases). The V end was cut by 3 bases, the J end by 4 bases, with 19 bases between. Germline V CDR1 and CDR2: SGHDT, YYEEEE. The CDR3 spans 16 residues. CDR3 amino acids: CASSSLWVGHLYGYTF. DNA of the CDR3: TGTGCCAGCAGCTCCCTTTGGGTGGGACACCTCTATGGCTACACCTTC.

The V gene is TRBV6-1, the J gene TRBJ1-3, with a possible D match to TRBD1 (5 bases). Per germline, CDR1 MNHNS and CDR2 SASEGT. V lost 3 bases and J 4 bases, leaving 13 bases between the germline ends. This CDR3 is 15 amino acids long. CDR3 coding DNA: TGTGCCAGCAGTGAGCGGACAACCAGCGGAAACACCATATATTTT. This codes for CASSERTTSGNTIYF.

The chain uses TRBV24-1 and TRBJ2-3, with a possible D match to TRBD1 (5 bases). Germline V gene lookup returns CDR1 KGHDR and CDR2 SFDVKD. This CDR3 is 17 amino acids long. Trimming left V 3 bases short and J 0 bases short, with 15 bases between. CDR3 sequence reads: CATSDPDSQISTDTQYF. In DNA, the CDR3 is TGTGCCACCAGTGATCCTGACAGCCAGATTAGCACAGATACGCAGTATTTT.

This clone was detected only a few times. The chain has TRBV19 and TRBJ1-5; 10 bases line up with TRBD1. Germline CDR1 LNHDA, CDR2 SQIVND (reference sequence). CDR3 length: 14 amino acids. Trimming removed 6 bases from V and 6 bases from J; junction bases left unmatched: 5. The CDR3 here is CASRGTGVVQPQHF. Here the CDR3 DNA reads TGTGCCAGTAGAGGGACAGGGGTAGTTCAGCCCCAGCATTTT.

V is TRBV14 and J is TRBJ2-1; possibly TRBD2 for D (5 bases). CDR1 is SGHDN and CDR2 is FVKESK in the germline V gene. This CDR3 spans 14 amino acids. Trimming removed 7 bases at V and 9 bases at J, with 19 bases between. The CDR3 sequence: CASTVSLVRGEQFF. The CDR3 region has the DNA TGTGCCAGCACCGTTTCCTTAGTCCGGGGTGAGCAGTTCTTC. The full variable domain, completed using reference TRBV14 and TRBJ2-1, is EAGVTQFPSHSVIEKGQTVTLRCDPISGHDNLYWYRRVMGKEIKFLLHFVKESKQDESGMPNNRFLAERTGGTYSTLKVQPAELEDSGVYFCASTVSLVRGEQFFGPGTRLTVL.

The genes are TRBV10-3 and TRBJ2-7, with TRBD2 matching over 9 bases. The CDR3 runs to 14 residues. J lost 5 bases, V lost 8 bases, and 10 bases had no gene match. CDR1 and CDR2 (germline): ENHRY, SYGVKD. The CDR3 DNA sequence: TGTGCCATCGCTGACTCAGCGGGGGGCGACGAGCAGTACTTC. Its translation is CAIADSAGGDEQYF.

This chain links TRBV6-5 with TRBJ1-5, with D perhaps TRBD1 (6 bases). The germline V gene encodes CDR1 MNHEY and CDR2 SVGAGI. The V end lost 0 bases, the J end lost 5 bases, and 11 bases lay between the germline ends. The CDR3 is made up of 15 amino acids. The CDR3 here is CASSYSNRADQPQHF. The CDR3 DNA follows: TGTGCCAGCAGTTACTCGAACAGGGCCGATCAGCCCCAGCATTTT.

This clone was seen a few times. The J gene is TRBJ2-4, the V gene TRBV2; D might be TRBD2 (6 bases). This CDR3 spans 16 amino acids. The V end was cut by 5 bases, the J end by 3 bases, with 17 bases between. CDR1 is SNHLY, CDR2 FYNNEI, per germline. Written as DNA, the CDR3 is TGTGCCAGCAGTAGCTCTCTGGAGGGAGGCAAAAACATTCAGTACTTC. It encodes CASSSSLEGGKNIQYF.

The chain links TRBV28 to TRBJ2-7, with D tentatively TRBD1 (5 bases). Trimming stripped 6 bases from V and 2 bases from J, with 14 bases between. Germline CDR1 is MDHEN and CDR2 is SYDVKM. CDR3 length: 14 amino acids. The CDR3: CASSSTVGPYEQYF. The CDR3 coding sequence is TGTGCCAGCAGCTCGACAGTGGGCCCCTACGAGCAGTACTTC.

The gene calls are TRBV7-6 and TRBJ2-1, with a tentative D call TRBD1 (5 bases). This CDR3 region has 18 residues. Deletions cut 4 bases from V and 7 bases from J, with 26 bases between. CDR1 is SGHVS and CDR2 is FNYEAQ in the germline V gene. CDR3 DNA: TGTGCCAGCAGCTCTCCGAAGCATATAGGCAGGGCTGGAAATGAGCAGTTCTTC. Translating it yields CASSSPKHIGRAGNEQFF.

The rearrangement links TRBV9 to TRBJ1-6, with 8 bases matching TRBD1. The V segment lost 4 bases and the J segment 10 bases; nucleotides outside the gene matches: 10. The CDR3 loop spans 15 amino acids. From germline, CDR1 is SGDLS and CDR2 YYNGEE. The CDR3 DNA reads TGTGCCAGCAGCCGGCTAGACAGGGGAGAGTCACCCCTCCACTTT. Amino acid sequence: CASSRLDRGESPLHF.

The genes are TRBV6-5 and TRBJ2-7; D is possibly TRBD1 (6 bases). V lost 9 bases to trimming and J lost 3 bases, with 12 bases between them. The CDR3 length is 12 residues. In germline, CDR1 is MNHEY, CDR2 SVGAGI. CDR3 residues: CASKGEVYEQYF. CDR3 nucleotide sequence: TGTGCCAGTAAGGGGGAAGTCTACGAGCAGTACTTC.